Sequencing of this TCR beta chain was carried out in a study of blood T cell repertoires in COVID-19. In the study's own analysis: Scientists estimated how many nucleated cells there were by amplifying reference gene primers. Measured with immunoSEQ multiplex PCR; TCRdb has only the in-frame clones, and not every one. For V, J and clone size, that table is used; D and trimming come from the DNA. The sample has 250,000 to 400,000 clones; around 89% are singletons. Seattle patient enrollment occurred during active infection, with longitudinal follow-up thereafter. CDR3 length equals 14 residues. After removal of 6 bases from V and 3 bases from J, the junction contained 4 bases not matched to a gene. Germline assignment: CDR1 LGHNT and CDR2 FRNRAP.

V usage is TRBV12-5 and J usage is TRBJ2-1; 8 nucleotides line up with TRBD2. The origin of this receptor is a woman under 40 with COVID-19, enrolled during active disease. Material for sequencing was peripheral blood. The CDR3: CASGTGTSYNEQFF. The CDR3, as DNA: TGTGCTAGTGGGACCGGGACTAGCTACAATGAGCAGTTCTTC.